These 20 T cell receptor beta chains were sequenced from one sample in a study of tumor-infiltrating lymphocytes in primary liver carcinoma (TCRdb year 2017). RNA from unsorted whole blood was extracted with TRIzol reagent, and germline DNA was obtained with the DNeasy Blood & Tissue kit. Data came from an Illumina HiSeq 2500. Starting from 450 to 500 ng total RNA, TCRbeta-specific cDNA was produced by reverse transcription with a constant-region primer and ProtoScript II reverse transcriptase. Three nested multiplex PCR rounds, following a slightly modified ARM-PCR procedure, were used to build the TCRbeta libraries. Each of the first two PCR rounds ran for 9 to 10 cycles using multiplex TRBV1-TRBV30 forward primers together with a Cbeta reverse primer. TCRdb took the public reads, trimmed them with fastp at Q25, ran MiXCR for clone calling and kept in-frame beta chains. CDR3 protein sequences are deduplicated, and each keeps its most common genes and DNA. This sample has some 200,000 distinct CDR3 sequences in its table, and less than 65% of those were observed once. The top ten clonotypes cover roughly 6.4% of the sample.

Sequenced input: peripheral blood. The receptors stem from an older woman with primary liver carcinoma and hepatitis B virus infection.

Turning to this clonotype: A much larger clone lies a single base off, so this may be a read error. The chain combines TRBV29-1 with TRBJ1-1, with unresolved D. Trimming cost V 4 bases and J 4 bases, with 10 bases left between them. Germline V gene data show CDR1 as SQVTM and CDR2 as ANQGSEA. CDR3 length: 12 amino acids. The CDR3 nucleotides are TGCAGCGTTGGGAAGGACCCCACTGAAGCTTTCTTT. Translated: CSVGKDPTEAFF.

V usage is TRBV5-6 and J usage is TRBJ2-3; D perhaps matches TRBD2 (6 bases). This CDR3 is 15 amino acids long. V dropped 0 bases and J dropped 15 bases, with 23 bases sitting between them. From germline, CDR1 is SGHDT and CDR2 YYEEEE. This chain's CDR3 is CASSLEGGGTDTRYF. The CDR3 coding sequence is TGTGCCAGCAGCTTGGAGGGAGGTGGCACAGATACGCGATATTTT.

For this clonotype: Germline is not matched at one junction end, which may reflect a read error. The rearrangement uses TRBV7-9 and TRBJ2-1; D may be TRBD2 (6 bases). CDR3 size: 15 residues. The germline V gene has CDR1 SEHNR and CDR2 FQNEAQ (reference sequence). This chain's CDR3 is CDSSLGWGVVNEQFF. In DNA form, the CDR3 reads TGTGACAGCAGCTTAGGGTGGGGGGTGGTCAATGAGCAGTTCTTC.

This clonotype appeared many times. J is TRBJ1-4 and V is TRBV12-3 or TRBV12-4; D might be TRBD1 (5 bases). V was cut by 8 bases and J by 8 bases, with 12 bases left in between. The CDR3 has 12 amino acids. The chain's CDR3 is CASALQGEKLFF. The CDR3, as DNA: TGTGCCAGCGCTTTGCAGGGCGAAAAACTGTTTTTT.

This clonotype has a single count. A junction end diverges from the germline sequence, so it may reflect a read error. V and J are TRBV11-2 and TRBJ2-2, with TRBD2 matching 9 bases. CDR1 and CDR2 from the germline V gene are SGHAT and FQNNGV. The CDR3 has 17 residues. The CDR3 is CASSTRTSAPNTGELVF. CDR3 in DNA: TGTGCCAGCAGTACCCGGACTAGCGCCCCGAACACCGGGGAGCTGGTTTTT.

For this clonotype: This CDR3 fails to terminate in the conserved phenylalanine or tryptophan, so it likely reflects a read error. The chain couples TRBV6-4 to TRBJ2-5, with 10 bases identical to TRBD1. Trimming at V came to 6 bases and at J to 5 bases, leaving 6 bases not matched to a gene. From germline, CDR1 is MRHNA and CDR2 SNTAGT. The CDR3 extends over 14 amino acids. For the CDR3, the DNA is TGTGCCAGCAGCCGGGACAGGGGATGGGAGACCCAGTACTTA. Translated: CASSRDRGWETQYL.

This clonotype was counted a single time. This CDR3 is missing its conserved last phenylalanine or tryptophan, likely due to a read error. The rearrangement joins TRBV11-2 to TRBJ2-1; TRBD1 or TRBD2 may be the D gene (5 bases each). The CDR3 runs to 20 residues. Germline CDR1 reads SGHAT; CDR2 reads FQNNGV. The CDR3 spells CAISLDAFMGERSSYNEQFV. For the CDR3, the DNA is TGTGCCATCAGCTTAGATGCCTTCATGGGGGAGCGGAGCTCCTACAATGAGCAGTTCGTC.

As to this clonotype: A read error may account for a junction end that differs from germline. The chain is built from TRBV6-1 and TRBJ1-1; a possible D gene is TRBD1 (6 bases). CDR3 length equals 13 residues. Germline values: CDR1 MNHNS, CDR2 SASEGT. The CDR3 is CASNFAEGGEVSF. For the CDR3, the DNA is TGTGCCAGCAACTTCGCTGAGGGGGGTGAAGTTTCCTTT.

The chain links TRBV6-6 to TRBJ2-3; 7 positions agree with TRBD2. The CDR3 has 17 residues. The germline V gene has CDR1 MNHNY and CDR2 SVGAGI (reference sequence). The V segment lost 5 bases and the J segment 2 bases; nucleotides outside the gene matches: 13. This CDR3 reads CASSEASAGVSTDTQYF. The CDR3 nucleotides are TGTGCCAGCAGTGAAGCTTCGGCGGGAGTATCCACAGATACGCAGTATTTT.

For this clonotype: A read error may produce the germline difference seen at one junction end. The rearrangement joins TRBV28 to TRBJ2-7; 9 bases are a match to TRBD1. Germline CDR1 is MDHEN and CDR2 is SYDVKM. The CDR3 is made up of 14 amino acids. CDR3 nucleotide sequence: TGTACCAGCAGTTTCAGGACAGGGGTCGACGAGCAGTACTTC. Amino acids: CTSSFRTGVDEQYF.

The chain is built from TRBV5-1 and TRBJ2-6, with no clear D. This CDR3 is built from 15 residues. Trimming stripped 6 bases from V and 0 bases from J, with 10 bases between. The germline V gene has CDR1 SGHRS and CDR2 YFSETQ. CDR3 bases: TGCGCCAGCAATCCGAGCAGCTCTGGGGCCAACGTCCTGACTTTC. Protein sequence: CASNPSSSGANVLTF.

This clonotype was seen once. The chain recombines TRBV30 with TRBJ1-3; D is unclear. The CDR3 is 13 amino acids. The germline V gene encodes CDR1 GTSNPN and CDR2 SVGIG (reference sequence). Trimming removed 4 bases at V and 1 base at J, with 8 bases between. As DNA, the CDR3 is TGTGCCTGGACAGACAAGTCTGGAAACACCATATATTTT. This encodes CAWTDKSGNTIYF.

This chain uses TRBV11-2 with TRBJ1-3; D may be TRBD1 (6 bases). Germline CDR1 is SGHAT and CDR2 is FQNNGV. V was shortened by 1 base and J by 13 bases, with 26 bases between the two germline ends. This CDR3 has 17 amino acids. The CDR3: CASSLAFRGASGNAIYF. CDR3 DNA: TGTGCCAGCAGCTTAGCGTTTCGGGGGGCCTCTGGAAACGCAATATATTTT.

This clonotype came up once. A much larger clone lies one base from this, so it may be a read error. The CDR3 carries no conserved terminal phenylalanine or tryptophan, so it likely arises from a read error. CDR3 loop: CASSLDEAANEQFS. The CDR3, as DNA: TGCGCCAGCAGCTTGGATGAGGCGGCGAATGAGCAGTTCTCC. V usage is TRBV5-1 and J usage is TRBJ2-1; D unresolved. Germline values: CDR1 SGHRS, CDR2 YFSETQ. CDR3 length equals 14 residues. Trimming removed 0 bases from V and 7 bases from J, with 11 bases in between.

Concerning this clonotype itself: A much bigger clone sits one base away, suggesting this may be a read error. This chain links TRBV11-2 with TRBJ2-1; 7 bases fit TRBD2. From germline, CDR1 is SGHAT and CDR2 FQNNGV. This CDR3 has 15 residues. The CDR3 sequence is CASSSLRQRDPKQLF. CDR3 sequence (DNA): TGTGCCAGCAGCTCCTTGAGGCAGCGGGACCCTAAGCAGCTCTTC.

In the case of this clonotype: It may be a read error: a sequence one base away is much more abundant. The chain recombines TRBV5-1 with TRBJ2-1; 14 nucleotides match TRBD2. There are 15 residues in the CDR3. J lost 12 bases, V lost 4 bases, and 9 bases had no gene match. Germline CDR1 and CDR2: SGHRS and YFSETQ. CDR3 coding DNA: TGCGCCAGCAGCCCGGGGACTAGCGGGAGTGCTGTGCAGTTCTTC. It codes for CASSPGTSGSAVQFF.

To note about this clonotype: A read error may produce the germline difference seen at one junction end. The chain uses TRBV11-1 and TRBJ2-7; 7 positions match TRBD1. The CDR3 is 12 amino acids. Germline-derived CDR1 and CDR2 are SGHAT and FQDESV (reference sequence). CDR3 coding DNA: TGTGCCAGCAGCCTACAGGGGTACGAGCAGAACTTC. Its translation: CASSLQGYEQNF.

The chain recombines TRBV7-9 with TRBJ1-2; weak D call: TRBD1 (5 bases). Germline lookup yields CDR1 SEHNR and CDR2 FQNEAQ (reference sequence). V was shortened by 1 base and J by 2 bases, with 14 bases between the two germline ends. The CDR3 extends over 16 amino acids. CDR3 residues: CASSLGGATLNYGYTF. CDR3 nucleotide sequence: TGTGCCAGCAGCTTAGGCGGGGCGACCCTAAACTATGGCTACACCTTC.

Note on this clonotype: One end of the junction fails to match germline, which may point to a read error. The chain is built from TRBV7-8 and TRBJ2-1; D ambiguous. CDR3 length equals 16 residues. Germline values: CDR1 SGHVS, CDR2 FQNEAQ. CDR3 loop: CVSSNMAPMVANEQFF. The CDR3 DNA follows: TGTGTCAGCAGCAACATGGCTCCTATGGTAGCCAATGAGCAGTTCTTC. The full variable domain, with the rest looked up from reference TRBV7-8 and TRBJ2-1, is GAGVSQSPRYKVAKRGQDVALRCDPISGHVSLFWYQQALGQGPEFLTYFQNEAQLDKSGLPSDRFFAERPEGSVSTLKIQRTQQEDSAVYLCVSSNMAPMVANEQFFGPGTRLTVL.

The V call is TRBV6-4, the J call TRBJ2-1; 8 bases map to TRBD1. Germline CDR1 MRHNA, CDR2 SNTAGT. CDR3 length: 13 residues. With 3 bases clipped from V and 6 bases from J, the junction kept 1 base outside the gene matches. In nucleotides, the CDR3 is TGTGCCAGCAGTGAACAGGGGGTCAATGAGCAGTTCTTC. Translated: CASSEQGVNEQFF.